This is a list of T cell receptor beta chains from one sample in a study of T cell changes during pregnancy in multiple sclerosis. Produced via immunoSEQ multiplex PCR; TCRdb's table is partial and in-frame only. The repertoire has approximately 50,000 clones, approximately 93% of them found once; the top ten carry around 0.34%. The specimen comprised CD4+ T cells from peripheral blood mononuclear cells, sampled in the third trimester of pregnancy. These receptors were taken from a female donor with multiple sclerosis, enrolled in a pregnancy study. The CDR3 runs from the conserved cysteine through the conserved F or W. D genes are given only for firm matches. Clone size is not always given. Where it is, it says once, few, many or a class for expanded clones.

>TRBD1|TRBV27|14|NA|TRBJ1-5
TGTGCCAGCAGGGGGACAGGGAGCAATCAGCCCCAGCATTTT
CASRGTGSNQPQHF
>TRBD2|TRBV25-1|13|NA|TRBJ2-1
TGTGCCAGCAGTAAACCGGGACTACCTGAGCAGTTCTTC
CASSKPGLPEQFF
>NA|TRBV27|13|once|TRBJ2-7
TGTGCCAGCAGTTTACAGGGTACCTACGAGCAGTACTTC
CASSLQGTYEQYF
>NA|TRBV9|17|NA|TRBJ1-6
TGTGCCAGCAGCGTACAGGCGGGCAGGGGTAATAATTTACCCCTCCACTTT
CASSVQAGRGNNLPLHF
>TRBD1|TRBV9|16|NA|TRBJ1-6
TGTGCCAGCAGCGACCATAGGGGACAGAATAATTCACCCCTCCACTTT
CASSDHRGQNNSPLHF
>NA|TRBV11-2|13|NA|TRBJ2-5
TGTGCCAGCAGCTTAGAGAGAATTAGAAGCCAGTACTTC
CASSLERIRSQYF
>NA|TRBV29-1|14|NA|TRBJ1-1
TGCAGCGTTGTCCAGGGCAGGATGAGCACTGAAGCTTTCTTT
CSVVQGRMSTEAFF
>TRBD1|TRBV5-1|14|once|TRBJ1-1
TGCGCCAGCAGCTCGGGACAGGGGAGCACTGAAGCTTTCTTT
CASSSGQGSTEAFF
>TRBD1|TRBV5-4|16|NA|TRBJ2-7
TGTGCCAGCAGCCCCGACCCGGGACAGGGAACCTACGAGCAGTACTTC
CASSPDPGQGTYEQYF
>TRBD1|TRBV6-1|15|NA|TRBJ1-6
TGTGCCAGCAGTGAAGCGAGACAGGGTAATTCACCCCTCCACTTT
CASSEARQGNSPLHF
>NA|TRBV27|13|NA|TRBJ2-7
TGTGCCAGCAGACTCGACAGATCTCGAGAGCAGTACTTC
CASRLDRSREQYF
>NA|TRBV2|13|NA|TRBJ1-1
TGTGCCAGCAGTGTCGAGGTGAACACTGAAGCTTTCTTT
CASSVEVNTEAFF
>NA|TRBV6-5|15|NA|TRBJ2-7
TGTGCCAGCAGTTACACACCCGGGTTCTCCTACGAGCAGTACTTC
CASSYTPGFSYEQYF
>NA|TRBV2|16|NA|TRBJ1-6
TGTGCCAGCAGGGGGGGACTAAGTTCCTATAATTCACCCCTCCACTTT
CASRGGLSSYNSPLHF
>NA|TRBV18|13|NA|TRBJ2-3
TGTGCCAGCTCACCCCCTAGCACAGATACGCAGTATTTT
CASSPPSTDTQYF
>NA|TRBV29-1|17|NA|TRBJ2-4
TGCAGCGTTGAAATGACGTTCGGGGGGCACACCAAAAACATTCAGTACTTC
CSVEMTFGGHTKNIQYF
>TRBD2|TRBV5-1|14|NA|TRBJ2-7
TGCGCCAGCTCGAGCGGGGGGGGCTCCTACGAGCAGTACTTC
CASSSGGGSYEQYF
>NA|TRBV7-9|14|NA|TRBJ2-1
TGTGCCAGCAGCGCTCGGGACTTAGACAATGAGCAGTTCTTC
CASSARDLDNEQFF
>TRBD1|TRBV2|15|NA|TRBJ2-2
TGTGCCAGCAGGGACAGGGGGCCAAACACCGGGGAGCTGTTTTTT
CASRDRGPNTGELFF
>NA|TRBV6-6|14|NA|TRBJ2-2
TGTGCCAGCAGCCATCTAGGCGGCACCGGGGAGCTGTTTTTT
CASSHLGGTGELFF
>TRBD1|TRBV5-4|14|NA|TRBJ1-4
TGTGCCAGCAGCCCGGGACAGGGGAGTGAAAAACTGTTTTTT
CASSPGQGSEKLFF
>TRBD1|TRBV19|20|NA|TRBJ1-1
TGTGCCAGTATAAGGACAGGGGGAAAGAGATCGAACATATATTTCACTGAAGCTTTCTTT
CASIRTGGKRSNIYFTEAFF
>NA|TRBV4-1|16|NA|TRBJ2-6
TGCGCCAGCAGCCAAGGGCGGGGATCTGGGGCCAACGTCCTGACTTTC
CASSQGRGSGANVLTF
>TRBD1|TRBV30|14|NA|TRBJ1-2
TGTGCCTGTAGAAAACAGGGGACCAACTATGGCTACACCTTC
CACRKQGTNYGYTF
>NA|TRBV11-2|16|NA|TRBJ2-7
TGTGCCAGCAGTTCATCCATAGCAGGGGGGTTCTACGAGCAGTACTTC
CASSSSIAGGFYEQYF
>NA|TRBV5-1|16|NA|TRBJ1-4
TGCGCCAGCAGCGTCGGCCCTAGCGAACAAAGGGAAAAACTGTTTTTT
CASSVGPSEQREKLFF
>TRBD2|TRBV9|18|NA|TRBJ2-2
TGTGCCAGCAGCGTAGTCCCTAGCGGGGGCCATAGCACCGGGGAGCTGTTTTTT
CASSVVPSGGHSTGELFF
>NA|TRBV7-9|18|NA|TRBJ1-1
TGTGCCAGCAGGGAAACAGGGTTTAAAGAGCAAACGAACACTGAAGCTTTCTTT
CASRETGFKEQTNTEAFF
>TRBD2|TRBV10-3|13|NA|TRBJ2-7
TGTGCCATCACTACTAGCGGTTCCTACGAGCAGTACTTC
CAITTSGSYEQYF
>TRBD1|TRBV25-1|17|NA|TRBJ1-4
TGTGCCAGCAGTCTCCGGGACAGGGAGAACTATAATGAAAAACTGTTTTTT
CASSLRDRENYNEKLFF
>NA|TRBV29-1|13|NA|TRBJ1-1
TGCAGCGCATCAGGGGTTATGAACACTGAAGCTTTCTTT
CSASGVMNTEAFF
>NA|TRBV27|14|NA|TRBJ1-1
TGTGCCAGCAGGACCAGGGGAATGAACACTGAAGCTTTCTTT
CASRTRGMNTEAFF
>TRBD1|TRBV9|14|NA|TRBJ1-2
TGTGCCAGCAGCGCTCGGGACAGCAACTATGGCTACACCTTC
CASSARDSNYGYTF
>NA|TRBV5-1|13|NA|TRBJ2-3
TGCGCCAGCAGAGGACAGAGCACAGATACGCAGTATTTT
CASRGQSTDTQYF
>TRBD1|TRBV7-2|15|NA|TRBJ1-2
TGTGCCAGCAGCTTAGTGCGGGACAGGGCCTATGGCTACACCTTC
CASSLVRDRAYGYTF
>TRBD1|TRBV5-1|13|NA|TRBJ2-1
TGCGCCAGCAGCGTCGGGACAGACAATGAGCAGTTCTTC
CASSVGTDNEQFF
>TRBD1|TRBV28|15|NA|TRBJ2-3
TGTGCCAGCAGCGTGACAGGGAAAGGCACAGATACGCAGTATTTT
CASSVTGKGTDTQYF